This entry lists 27 T cell receptor beta chains sequenced from one sample in a study of blood T cell repertoires in COVID-19. Repertoires were generated with immunoSEQ multiplex PCR, while TCRdb's copy carries only in-frame clones and drops some. The table records some 670,000 clones, more than 80% of them present only once. Sequencing input: peripheral blood. All receptors derive from a woman in her late teens or twenties with acute or convalescent COVID-19.

The genes are TRBV7-3 and TRBJ2-7, with D perhaps matching TRBD1 (6 bases). The CDR3 runs to 14 residues. Germline CDR1 is SGHTA and CDR2 is FQGTGA. Trimming removed 2 bases at V and 0 bases at J, with 8 bases between. CDR3: CASSLSGASYEQYF. CDR3 nucleotides: TGTGCCAGCAGCTTATCAGGGGCCTCCTACGAGCAGTACTTC.

DNA for the CDR3: TGTGCCAGCAGCTTAGAATCTAGCGGGGGCAGATCGAACACCGGGGAGCTGTTTTTT. Translation gives CASSLESSGGRSNTGELFF. V gene TRBV7-2 combines with J gene TRBJ2-2, with 10 bases fitting TRBD2. The germline gives CDR1 SGHTA, CDR2 FQGNSA. With V trimmed by 1 base and J by 0 bases, 8 bases remained unmatched. CDR3 length: 19 residues.

J is TRBJ1-1 and V is TRBV5-6; TRBD1 matches at 7 bases. The CDR3 has 15 residues. V dropped 6 bases and J dropped 5; count of bases not matched to a gene: 13. Germline CDR1 and CDR2: SGHDT and YYEEEE. The CDR3 sequence: CASNPIGQAGTEAFF. CDR3 nucleotide sequence: TGTGCCAGCAACCCCATCGGACAGGCGGGGACTGAAGCTTTCTTT. The full variable domain, in which reference TRBV5-6 and TRBJ1-1 provide the parts outside the CDR3, is DAGVTQSPTHLIKTRGQQVTLRCSPKSGHDTVSWYQQALGQGPQFIFQYYEEEERQRGNFPDRFSGHQFPNYSSELNVNALLLGDSALYLCASNPIGQAGTEAFFGQGTRLTVV.

The chain is built from TRBV4-1 and TRBJ1-1, with TRBD1 matching 7 bases. The ends lost 1 base at V and 0 bases at J; junction bases unmatched: 8. The length of the CDR3 is 17 residues. Germline V gene lookup returns CDR1 MGHRA and CDR2 YSYEKL. This CDR3 reads CASSQGWAGGMNTEAFF. CDR3 in DNA: TGCGCCAGCAGCCAAGGGTGGGCAGGGGGGATGAACACTGAAGCTTTCTTT.

This chain connects TRBV2 to TRBJ1-3; 10 bases fit TRBD1. The CDR3 loop spans 15 amino acids. CDR1 and CDR2 (germline): SNHLY, FYNNEI. With 8 bases clipped from V and 4 bases from J, the junction kept 8 bases outside the gene matches. The CDR3 loop reads CASDDRGRPGNTIYF. The CDR3 DNA follows: TGTGCCAGCGATGACAGGGGGCGCCCAGGAAACACCATATATTTT.

The gene calls are TRBV5-5 and TRBJ2-1; 8 nucleotides agree with TRBD2. The V and J ends lost 7 bases and 5 bases, in that order; junction bases with no gene match: 5. This CDR3 is built from 13 residues. Germline CDR1 reads SGHKS; CDR2 reads YYEKEE (reference sequence). Here the CDR3 DNA reads TGTGCCAGCGGGCGGGGGGTCAACAATGAGCAGTTCTTC. Translation gives CASGRGVNNEQFF.

V usage is TRBV6-5 and J usage is TRBJ2-3; the match to TRBD2 covers 11 bases. Germline V gene data show CDR1 as MNHEY and CDR2 as SVGAGI. The V gene end was trimmed by 5 bases and the J gene end by 3 bases; junction bases not matched to a gene: 4. CDR3 size: 15 residues. The CDR3 region is CASSLAGGYTDTQYF. The CDR3 region has the DNA TGTGCCAGCAGTCTAGCGGGGGGATATACAGATACGCAGTATTTT.

The rearrangement links TRBV30 to TRBJ1-2; D perhaps matches TRBD1 (5 bases). V was clipped by 4 bases and J by 4 bases, with 25 bases between them. In germline, CDR1 is GTSNPN, CDR2 SVGIG (reference sequence). The CDR3 sequence is 17 residues long. CDR3 loop: CAWNRFTQSGGIYGYTF. CDR3 DNA: TGTGCCTGGAACCGTTTCACCCAGTCGGGGGGAATCTATGGCTACACCTTC.

The genes are TRBV5-6 and TRBJ1-1, with no clear D. Germline V gene sequence: CDR1 SGHDT, CDR2 YYEEEE. The CDR3 contains 12 residues. The germline V and J ends were trimmed by 2 bases and 2 bases, with 4 bases remaining between them. This chain's CDR3 is CASSFINTEAFF. As DNA, the CDR3 is TGTGCCAGCAGCTTTATTAACACTGAAGCTTTCTTT.

V gene TRBV6-5 combines with J gene TRBJ2-2; TRBD2 aligns across 7 bases. After removal of 6 bases from V and 6 bases from J, the junction contained 7 bases not matched to a gene. This CDR3 spans 14 amino acids. CDR1 and CDR2 from the germline V gene are MNHEY and SVGAGI. In nucleotides, the CDR3 is TGTGCCAGCAGGGGAGGGAGTGAGCCCGGGGAGCTGTTTTTT. Translation gives CASRGGSEPGELFF.

With respect to this clone: Within the sample, other DNA sequences also encode this same CDR3. The CDR3 sequence: CASSYRGSNQPQHF. DNA for the CDR3: TGTGCCAGCAGTTACAGGGGGAGCAATCAGCCCCAGCATTTT. J is TRBJ1-5 and V is TRBV6-5; maybe TRBD1 (6 bases). The CDR3 consists of 14 residues. V lost 2 bases and J 1 base, leaving 6 bases between the germline ends. In germline, CDR1 is MNHEY, CDR2 SVGAGI.

This chain links TRBV18 with TRBJ2-5; a weak D match, TRBD1 (6 bases). V gave up 4 bases and J gave up 1 base, with 16 bases separating them. Germline V gene sequence: CDR1 KGHSH, CDR2 LQKENI. The length of the CDR3 is 16 residues. This CDR3 is CASSRDRSSGQETQYF. DNA for the CDR3: TGTGCCAGCTCACGCGACAGGTCGTCTGGCCAAGAGACCCAGTACTTC.

The gene calls are TRBV7-3 and TRBJ2-3; D ambiguous. The V end lost 6 bases, the J end lost 2 bases, and 9 bases lay between the germline ends. The CDR3 extends over 13 amino acids. Germline V gives CDR1 SGHTA, CDR2 FQGTGA. The DNA of the CDR3 is TGTGCCAGCAGTAAGCTTAACACAGATACGCAGTATTTT. Translation: CASSKLNTDTQYF.

The V gene is TRBV30, the J gene TRBJ2-1, with 9 bases matching TRBD1. V gave up 0 bases and J gave up 8 bases; unmatched junction bases: 8. The CDR3 is 15 residues long. The germline V gene has CDR1 GTSNPN and CDR2 SVGIG (reference sequence). CDR3 protein: CAWSVWDRARDEQFF. The DNA for the CDR3 is TGTGCCTGGAGTGTTTGGGACAGGGCTAGGGATGAGCAGTTCTTC.

The genes are TRBV29-1 and TRBJ2-2, with TRBD1 matching over 7 bases. This CDR3 comprises 12 residues. Germline V lookup: CDR1 SQVTM, CDR2 ANQGSEA. With 6 bases clipped from V and 8 bases from J, the junction kept 6 bases outside the gene matches. The CDR3 sequence is CSVPTGWGELFF. The CDR3 DNA reads as TGCAGCGTCCCGACAGGGTGGGGGGAGCTGTTTTTT.

This chain connects TRBV7-8 to TRBJ2-2, with 15 bases identical to TRBD2. Germline V gene sequence: CDR1 SGHVS, CDR2 FQNEAQ. Losses at the gene ends were 4 bases for V and 6 bases for J; bases not matched to a gene: 0. This CDR3 is built from 15 residues. The CDR3 DNA reads as TGTGCCAGCAGCTGGACTAGCGGGGGGGCCGGGGAGCTGTTTTTT. This codes for CASSWTSGGAGELFF.

This clone showed up just once. V usage is TRBV19 and J usage is TRBJ1-2, with a possible D match to TRBD1 (6 bases). V was shortened by 6 bases and J by 8 bases, with 13 bases between the two germline ends. The CDR3 runs to 12 residues. CDR1 and CDR2 (germline): LNHDA, SQIVND (reference sequence). CDR3 coding DNA: TGTGCCAGTAGGACAGGTTATGGGGGCTACACCTTC. Protein: CASRTGYGGYTF.

J is TRBJ2-7 and V is TRBV28; 10 nucleotides align to TRBD2. After removal of 1 base from V and 7 bases from J, the junction contained 7 bases not matched to a gene. There are 15 residues in the CDR3. CDR1 and CDR2 from the germline V gene are MDHEN and SYDVKM. CDR3 in amino acids: CASSLLTSGYLEQYF. CDR3 nucleotide sequence: TGTGCCAGCAGTTTATTGACTAGCGGGTATCTTGAGCAGTACTTC.

The J gene is TRBJ2-3, the V gene TRBV29-1; TRBD2 matches 7 bases. Germline assignment: CDR1 SQVTM and CDR2 ANQGSEA. Trimming at V came to 4 bases and at J to 4 bases, leaving 5 bases not matched to a gene. The CDR3 length is 13 residues. CDR3 DNA: TGCAGCGTTGGGGCCCGGGAGGCAGATACGCAGTATTTT. Amino acid sequence: CSVGAREADTQYF.

The chain carries TRBV9 and TRBJ2-3, with 14 bases lining up with TRBD2. Germline CDR1 and CDR2: SGDLS and YYNGEE. V lost 4 bases, J lost 2 bases, and 6 bases stayed unmatched. The CDR3 totals 17 residues. CDR3 region: CASSTGLAGGVTDTQYF. The CDR3 region has the DNA TGTGCCAGCAGCACCGGACTAGCGGGGGGAGTCACAGATACGCAGTATTTT.

This chain uses TRBV5-4 with TRBJ1-6; D remains ambiguous. Germline V CDR1 and CDR2: SGHNT, YYREEE (reference sequence). The CDR3 is 15 amino acids. V lost 0 bases to trimming and J lost 2 bases, with 6 bases between them. Here the CDR3 reads CASSLVTAYNSPLHF. In nucleotides, the CDR3 is TGTGCCAGCAGCTTGGTAACAGCCTATAATTCACCCCTCCACTTT.

The chain uses TRBV20-1 and TRBJ1-2; 8 nucleotides align to TRBD1. The germline gives CDR1 DFQATT, CDR2 SNEGSKA (reference sequence). The CDR3 has 11 amino acids. For the CDR3, the DNA is TGCGGTGGACAGGGCCGAGATGGCTACACCTTC. This encodes CGGQGRDGYTF.

This chain joins TRBV19 and TRBJ2-3, with a tentative D call TRBD2 (6 bases). Germline V lookup: CDR1 LNHDA, CDR2 SQIVND (reference sequence). This CDR3 comprises 13 residues. V was trimmed by 6 bases and J by 3 bases, leaving 10 bases between them. CDR3 in DNA: TGTGCCAGTAGAAGACTAGTGACAGATACGCAGTATTTT. Translation gives CASRRLVTDTQYF.

This chain links TRBV5-8 with TRBJ2-2, with TRBD2 identical over 9 bases. The germline V gene has CDR1 SGHTS and CDR2 YDEGEE. The ends lost 6 bases at V and 0 bases at J; junction bases unmatched: 15. This CDR3 is built from 19 residues. The CDR3 spells CASNIPGLAGGPNTGELFF. The CDR3 nucleotides read TGTGCCAGCAACATTCCGGGACTAGCTGGGGGCCCGAACACCGGGGAGCTGTTTTTT.

V usage is TRBV5-1 and J usage is TRBJ1-6; no firm D call. The length of the CDR3 is 16 residues. Per germline, CDR1 SGHRS and CDR2 YFSETQ. V lost 0 bases and J 4 bases, leaving 11 bases between the germline ends. The CDR3 region is CASSLAGPGYNSPLHF. Here the CDR3 DNA reads TGCGCCAGCAGCTTGGCTGGACCGGGGTATAATTCACCCCTCCACTTT.

This chain joins TRBV2 and TRBJ2-7, with D hard to call. CDR1 SNHLY and CDR2 FYNNEI come from the germline V gene. The ends were cut back, 0 bases at V and 1 base at J, with 13 bases in the middle. The CDR3 has 16 residues. CDR3 coding DNA: TGTGCCAGCAGTGAAGCGCCGGCGCGGATATCCTACGAGCAGTACTTC. The encoded protein is CASSEAPARISYEQYF.

The chain carries TRBV10-3 and TRBJ2-3; the match to TRBD2 covers 7 bases. Germline V gene sequence: CDR1 ENHRY, CDR2 SYGVKD. The CDR3 covers 14 residues. The V gene end was trimmed by 6 bases and the J gene end by 1 base; junction bases not matched to a gene: 4. CDR3 amino acids: CAIRGAGRTDTQYF. CDR3 nucleotides: TGTGCCATCAGGGGAGCGGGGCGCACAGATACGCAGTATTTT.